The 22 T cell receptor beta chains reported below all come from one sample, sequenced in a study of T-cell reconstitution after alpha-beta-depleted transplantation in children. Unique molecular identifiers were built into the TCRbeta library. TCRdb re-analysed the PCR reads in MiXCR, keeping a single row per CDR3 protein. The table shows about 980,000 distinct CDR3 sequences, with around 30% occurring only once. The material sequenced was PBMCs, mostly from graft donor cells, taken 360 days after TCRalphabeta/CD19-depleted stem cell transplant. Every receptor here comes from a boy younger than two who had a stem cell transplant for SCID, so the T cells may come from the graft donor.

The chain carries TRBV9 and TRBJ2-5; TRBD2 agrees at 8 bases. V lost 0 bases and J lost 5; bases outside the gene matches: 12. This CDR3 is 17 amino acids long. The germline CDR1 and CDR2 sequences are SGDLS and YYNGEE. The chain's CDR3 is CASSVGGTAGGMETQYF. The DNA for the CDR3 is TGTGCCAGCAGCGTAGGGGGGACGGCGGGGGGTATGGAGACCCAGTACTTC.

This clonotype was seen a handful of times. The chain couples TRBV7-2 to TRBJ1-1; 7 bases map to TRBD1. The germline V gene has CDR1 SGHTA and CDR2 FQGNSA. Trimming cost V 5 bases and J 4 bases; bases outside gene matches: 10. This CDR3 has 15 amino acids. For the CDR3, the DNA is TGTGCCAGCAGCCCTATGTACAGACAGGGCACTGAAGCTTTCTTT. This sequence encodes CASSPMYRQGTEAFF.

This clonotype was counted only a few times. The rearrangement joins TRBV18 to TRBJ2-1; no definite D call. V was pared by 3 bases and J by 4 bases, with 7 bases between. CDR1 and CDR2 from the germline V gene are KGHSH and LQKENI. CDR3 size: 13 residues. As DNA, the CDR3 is TGTGCCAGCTCACCCTTGACATACAATGAGCAGTTCTTC. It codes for CASSPLTYNEQFF.

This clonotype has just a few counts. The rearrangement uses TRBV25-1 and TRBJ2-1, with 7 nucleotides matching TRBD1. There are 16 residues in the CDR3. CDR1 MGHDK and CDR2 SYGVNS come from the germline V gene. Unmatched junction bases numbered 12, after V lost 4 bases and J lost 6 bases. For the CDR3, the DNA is TGTGCCAGCAGTGTCACCGGCGGACAGGTTTTCAATGAGCAGTTCTTC. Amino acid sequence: CASSVTGGQVFNEQFF.

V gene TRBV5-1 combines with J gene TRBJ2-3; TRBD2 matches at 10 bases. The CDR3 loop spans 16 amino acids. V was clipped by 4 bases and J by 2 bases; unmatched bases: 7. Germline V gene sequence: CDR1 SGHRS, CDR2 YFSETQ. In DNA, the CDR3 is TGCGCCAGCAGCGTCATAGCGGGGGGCCTCACAGATACGCAGTATTTT. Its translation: CASSVIAGGLTDTQYF.

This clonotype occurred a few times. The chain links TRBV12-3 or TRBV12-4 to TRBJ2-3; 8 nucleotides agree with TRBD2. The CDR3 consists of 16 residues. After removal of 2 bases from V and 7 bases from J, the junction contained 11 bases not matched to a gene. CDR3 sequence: CASSLRAAGGGNTQYF. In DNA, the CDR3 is TGTGCCAGCAGTTTACGTGCGGCGGGGGGAGGGAATACGCAGTATTTT.

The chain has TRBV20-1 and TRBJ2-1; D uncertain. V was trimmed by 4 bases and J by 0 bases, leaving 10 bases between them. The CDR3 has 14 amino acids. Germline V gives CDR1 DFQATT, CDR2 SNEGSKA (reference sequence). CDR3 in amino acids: CSAIPKSSYNEQFF. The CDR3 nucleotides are TGCAGTGCTATCCCTAAAAGCTCCTACAATGAGCAGTTCTTC.

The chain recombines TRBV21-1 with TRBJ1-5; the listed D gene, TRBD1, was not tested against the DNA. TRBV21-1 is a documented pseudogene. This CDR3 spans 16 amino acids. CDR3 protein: CASSKARDSRNQPQHF. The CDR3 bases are TGTGCCAGCAGCAAAGCCCGGGACAGCCGAAATCAGCCCCAGCATTTT.

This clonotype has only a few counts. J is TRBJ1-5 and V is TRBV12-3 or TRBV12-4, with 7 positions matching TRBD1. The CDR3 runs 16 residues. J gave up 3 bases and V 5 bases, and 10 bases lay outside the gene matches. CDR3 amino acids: CASSVRQGNHNQPQHF. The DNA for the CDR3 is TGTGCCAGCAGTGTAAGACAGGGAAACCACAATCAGCCCCAGCATTTT.

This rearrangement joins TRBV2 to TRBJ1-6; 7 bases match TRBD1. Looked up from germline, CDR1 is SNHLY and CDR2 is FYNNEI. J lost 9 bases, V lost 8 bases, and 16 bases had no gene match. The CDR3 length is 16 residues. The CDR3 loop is CASLEFGQVLGSPLHF. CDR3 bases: TGTGCCAGCCTAGAATTCGGACAGGTGCTGGGTTCACCCCTCCACTTT.

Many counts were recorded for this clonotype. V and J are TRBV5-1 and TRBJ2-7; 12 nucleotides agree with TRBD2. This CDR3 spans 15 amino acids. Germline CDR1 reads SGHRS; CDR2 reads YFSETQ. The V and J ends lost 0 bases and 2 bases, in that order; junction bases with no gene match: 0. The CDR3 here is CASSLGLAGAYEQYF. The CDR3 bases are TGCGCCAGCAGCTTGGGACTAGCGGGAGCCTACGAGCAGTACTTC.

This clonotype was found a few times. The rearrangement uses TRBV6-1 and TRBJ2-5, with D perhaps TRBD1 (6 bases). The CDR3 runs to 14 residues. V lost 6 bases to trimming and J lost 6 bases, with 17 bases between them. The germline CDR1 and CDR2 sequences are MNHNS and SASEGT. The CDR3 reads CASRSRSRGKTQYF. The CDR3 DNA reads TGTGCCAGCAGATCACGAAGCAGGGGAAAGACCCAGTACTTC.

CDR3 region: CSGGQGKEQYF. The DNA of the CDR3 is TGCAGCGGAGGACAGGGGAAAGAGCAGTACTTC. V and J are TRBV29-1 and TRBJ2-7, with 9 positions matching TRBD1. J was trimmed by 7 bases and V by 7 bases; bases with no gene match: 5. CDR1 is SQVTM, CDR2 ANQGSEA, per germline. CDR3 length: 11 residues.

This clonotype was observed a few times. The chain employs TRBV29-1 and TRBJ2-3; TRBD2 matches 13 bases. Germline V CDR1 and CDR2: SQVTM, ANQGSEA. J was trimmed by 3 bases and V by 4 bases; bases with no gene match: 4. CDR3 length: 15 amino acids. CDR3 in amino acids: CSVAMTSGGTDTQYF. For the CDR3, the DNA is TGCAGCGTTGCTATGACTAGCGGGGGGACAGATACGCAGTATTTT.

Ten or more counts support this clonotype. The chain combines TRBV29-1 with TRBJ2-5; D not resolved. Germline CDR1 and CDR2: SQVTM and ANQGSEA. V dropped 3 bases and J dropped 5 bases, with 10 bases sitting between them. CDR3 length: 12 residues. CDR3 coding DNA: TGCAGCGTTGACCGGCGCAGGGAGACCCAGTACTTC. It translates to CSVDRRRETQYF. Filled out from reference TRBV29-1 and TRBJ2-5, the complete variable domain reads SAVISQKPSRDICQRGTSLTIQCQVDSQVTMMFWYRQQPGQSLTLIATANQGSEATYESGFVIDKFPISRPNLTFSTLTVSNMSPEDSSIYLCSVDRRRETQYFGPGTRLLVL.

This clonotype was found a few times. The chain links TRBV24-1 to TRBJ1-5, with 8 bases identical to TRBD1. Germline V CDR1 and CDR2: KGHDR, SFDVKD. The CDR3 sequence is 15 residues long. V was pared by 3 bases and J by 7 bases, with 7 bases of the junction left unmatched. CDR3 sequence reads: CATSDTGQGIQPQHF. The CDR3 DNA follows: TGTGCCACCAGTGATACCGGACAGGGCATACAGCCCCAGCATTTT.

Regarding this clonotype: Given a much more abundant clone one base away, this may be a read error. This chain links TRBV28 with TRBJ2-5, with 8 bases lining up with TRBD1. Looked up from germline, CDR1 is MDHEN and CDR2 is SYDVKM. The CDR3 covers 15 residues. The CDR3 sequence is CVSTPNPTGAKTQYF. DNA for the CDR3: TGTGTCAGCACCCCGAACCCGACAGGGGCGAAGACCCAGTACTTC.

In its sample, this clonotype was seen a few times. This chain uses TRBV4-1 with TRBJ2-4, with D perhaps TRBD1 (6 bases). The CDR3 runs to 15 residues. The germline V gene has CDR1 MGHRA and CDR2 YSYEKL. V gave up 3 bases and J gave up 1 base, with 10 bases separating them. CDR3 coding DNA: TGCGCCAGCAGCCACCTGCAGGGGGCCAAAAACATTCAGTACTTC. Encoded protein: CASSHLQGAKNIQYF.

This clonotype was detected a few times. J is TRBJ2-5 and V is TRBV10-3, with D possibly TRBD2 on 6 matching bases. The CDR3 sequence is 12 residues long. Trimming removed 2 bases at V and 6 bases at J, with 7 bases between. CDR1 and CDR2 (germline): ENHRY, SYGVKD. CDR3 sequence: CAISETSKTQYF. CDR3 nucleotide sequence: TGTGCCATCAGTGAGACTAGCAAGACCCAGTACTTC.

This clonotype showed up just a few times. CDR3 region: CASSYLGDYEQYF. The CDR3 DNA reads as TGTGCCAGCAGTTACTTGGGGGACTACGAGCAGTACTTC. V and J are TRBV6-5 and TRBJ2-7; D possibly uses TRBD1 or TRBD2 (5 bases each). V was trimmed by 1 base and J by 3 bases, leaving 7 bases between them. CDR3 length equals 13 residues. Germline CDR1 is MNHEY and CDR2 is SVGAGI.

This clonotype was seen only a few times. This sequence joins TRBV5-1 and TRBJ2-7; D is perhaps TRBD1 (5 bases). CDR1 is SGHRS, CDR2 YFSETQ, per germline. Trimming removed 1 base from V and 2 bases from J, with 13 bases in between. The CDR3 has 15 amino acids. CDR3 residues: CASSLPQGTPYEQYF. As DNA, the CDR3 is TGCGCCAGCAGCTTGCCGCAGGGAACCCCCTACGAGCAGTACTTC.

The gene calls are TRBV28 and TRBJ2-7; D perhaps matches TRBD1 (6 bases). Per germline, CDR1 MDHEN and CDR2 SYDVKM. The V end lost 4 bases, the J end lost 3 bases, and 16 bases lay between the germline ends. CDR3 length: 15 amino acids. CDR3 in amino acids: CASSSGQPSYYEQYF. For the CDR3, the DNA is TGTGCCAGCAGTTCGGGACAACCATCTTACTACGAGCAGTACTTC.